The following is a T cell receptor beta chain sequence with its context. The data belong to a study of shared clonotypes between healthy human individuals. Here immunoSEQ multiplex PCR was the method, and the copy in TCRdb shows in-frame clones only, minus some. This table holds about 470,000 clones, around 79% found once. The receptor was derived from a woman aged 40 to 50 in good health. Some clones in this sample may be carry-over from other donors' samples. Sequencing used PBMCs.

CDR3 protein: CASSPSYHLNTEAFF. As DNA, the CDR3 is TGTGCCAGCAGTCCATCCTACCATCTGAACACTGAAGCTTTCTTT. The chain is built from TRBV6-6 and TRBJ1-1; D remains unclear. Trimming took off 5 bases at V and 0 bases at J, with 13 bases between the two ends. The CDR3 covers 15 residues. Germline V gives CDR1 MNHNY, CDR2 SVGAGI (reference sequence).